A single sample gave rise to the 32 T cell receptor beta chains below, sequenced in a study of cytomegalovirus exposure and HLA in healthy donors. Researchers ran the PCR with 60 Vbeta and 13 Jbeta primers. Repertoires were generated with immunoSEQ multiplex PCR, while TCRdb's copy carries only in-frame clones and drops some. Here the sample spans under 200,000 clones, roughly two thirds being singletons. Specimen: PBMCs. The receptors derive from a woman under 40 in good health and CMV-seronegative.

V gene TRBV27 combines with J gene TRBJ1-2; D unresolved. CDR3 length: 13 amino acids. Germline V gene data show CDR1 as MNHEY and CDR2 as SMNVEV (reference sequence). V was trimmed by 1 base and J by 4 bases, leaving 7 bases between them. The CDR3 here is CASSLYRGYGYTF. Written as DNA, the CDR3 is TGTGCCAGCAGTTTATATCGGGGCTATGGCTACACCTTC.

The gene calls are TRBV19 and TRBJ1-5, with D possibly matching TRBD1 (5 bases). The ends were cut back, 5 bases at V and 3 bases at J, with 11 bases in the middle. Germline loops: CDR1 LNHDA, CDR2 SQIVND (reference sequence). The CDR3 has 14 amino acids. CDR3 sequence: CASSPGTYNQPQHF. The CDR3 DNA sequence: TGTGCCAGTAGTCCCGGGACTTACAATCAGCCCCAGCATTTT.

The chain carries TRBV7-9 and TRBJ1-2; 12 bases line up with TRBD1. The length of the CDR3 is 17 residues. The ends lost 5 bases at V and 2 bases at J; junction bases unmatched: 9. Per the germline V gene, CDR1 is SEHNR and CDR2 is FQNEAQ (reference sequence). CDR3 coding DNA: TGTGCCAGCAGCCCCGGACCGGGACAGGGGGCGAACTATGGCTACACCTTC. It specifies CASSPGPGQGANYGYTF.

The V call is TRBV5-6, the J call TRBJ1-5, with 9 bases aligning to TRBD1. The CDR3 totals 15 residues. From germline, CDR1 is SGHDT and CDR2 YYEEEE. Trimming at V came to 4 bases and at J to 3 bases, leaving 5 bases not matched to a gene. The CDR3 DNA reads TGTGCCAGCAGCCCGAGGACAGGGGCCAATCAGCCCCAGCATTTT. Translation: CASSPRTGANQPQHF. Together with reference TRBV5-6 and TRBJ1-5, the CDR3 gives the full variable domain: DAGVTQSPTHLIKTRGQQVTLRCSPKSGHDTVSWYQQALGQGPQFIFQYYEEEERQRGNFPDRFSGHQFPNYSSELNVNALLLGDSALYLCASSPRTGANQPQHFGDGTRLSIL.

V gene TRBV19 combines with J gene TRBJ2-3, with 10 bases matching TRBD1. J lost 0 bases, V lost 3 bases, and 3 bases had no gene match. The V gene's germline CDR1 is LNHDA and CDR2 SQIVND (reference sequence). The CDR3 has 16 amino acids. CDR3 sequence: CASSIGTGASTDTQYF. CDR3 sequence (DNA): TGTGCCAGTAGTATTGGGACAGGGGCTAGCACAGATACGCAGTATTTT.

This clone has just a few counts. The chain has TRBV15 and TRBJ1-1, with no clear D. V lost 1 base and J 4 bases, leaving 7 bases between the germline ends. Germline values: CDR1 LNHNV, CDR2 YYDKDF (reference sequence). The CDR3 runs 13 residues. The CDR3 spells CATSRGAGTEAFF. The CDR3, as DNA: TGTGCCACCAGCAGAGGGGCGGGCACTGAAGCTTTCTTT.

Of note for this clone: Other DNA sequences within the sample encode an identical CDR3. This chain uses TRBV5-1 with TRBJ1-5, with unresolved D. Germline V gene sequence: CDR1 SGHRS, CDR2 YFSETQ. The CDR3 consists of 13 residues. V shed 4 bases and J shed 4 bases, with 9 bases lying between them. The CDR3 nucleotides read TGCGCCAGCAGCGTGACGGGTAATCAGCCCCAGCATTTT. The encoded protein is CASSVTGNQPQHF.

In nucleotides, the CDR3 is TGTGCCAGCAGCATCCTGGGACTAGTTCAAGAGACCCAGTACTTC. It yields the protein CASSILGLVQETQYF. J is TRBJ2-5 and V is TRBV7-2; 8 bases fit TRBD2. The CDR3 contains 15 residues. Germline CDR1 reads SGHTA; CDR2 reads FQGNSA. Unmatched junction bases numbered 7, after V lost 5 bases and J lost 2 bases.

The chain employs TRBV5-4 and TRBJ2-1; D might be TRBD2 (5 bases). V lost 0 bases to trimming and J lost 4 bases, with 11 bases between them. The CDR3 runs 15 residues. Germline V gene data show CDR1 as SGHNT and CDR2 as YYREEE (reference sequence). The CDR3 DNA follows: TGTGCCAGCAGCTTGGGGACTCCTATTTACAATGAGCAGTTCTTC. As protein: CASSLGTPIYNEQFF.

This clone appeared a single time. The chain joins TRBV6-5 to TRBJ2-1; D perhaps matches TRBD2 (5 bases). V shed 5 bases and J shed 9 bases, with 17 bases lying between them. CDR1 and CDR2 from the germline V gene are MNHEY and SVGAGI. The length of the CDR3 is 14 residues. The CDR3 loop is CASSQTSSGREQFF. As DNA, the CDR3 is TGTGCCAGCAGTCAGACGTCCAGCGGTCGTGAGCAGTTCTTC.

The chain links TRBV19 to TRBJ1-3, with TRBD1 as a possible D gene (5 bases). Trimming took 5 bases from V and 2 from J, leaving 10 bases between them. The CDR3 consists of 14 residues. Germline V gene data show CDR1 as LNHDA and CDR2 as SQIVND (reference sequence). The CDR3 is CASSFGGTGNTIYF. CDR3 sequence (DNA): TGTGCCAGTAGTTTCGGGGGAACTGGAAACACCATATATTTT.

J is TRBJ1-2 and V is TRBV4-3, with TRBD1 as a possible D gene (5 bases). CDR1 is LGHNA, CDR2 YSLEER, per germline. V lost 0 bases and J lost 8, with 16 bases in between. The CDR3 is 15 amino acids. The CDR3 nucleotides read TGCGCCAGCAGCCAAGATCTCCGACAGAGTGGGGGCTACACCTTC. Amino acids: CASSQDLRQSGGYTF.

The rearrangement links TRBV6-5 to TRBJ2-5; maybe TRBD2 (6 bases). CDR3 length equals 11 residues. V was clipped by 8 bases and J by 10 bases, with 14 bases between them. The germline V gene encodes CDR1 MNHEY and CDR2 SVGAGI. The CDR3 DNA follows: TGTGCCAGCGCGGGGCCAAATTTCCAGTACTTC. Translated, it gives CASAGPNFQYF.

V usage is TRBV28 and J usage is TRBJ1-4; D remains unclear. Trimming took 2 bases from V and 8 from J, leaving 12 bases between them. The CDR3 is 14 residues long. The germline CDR1 and CDR2 sequences are MDHEN and SYDVKM. The CDR3 nucleotides read TGTGCCAGCAGTTTAGTGTTGGGCGGGGAAAAACTGTTTTTT. It translates to CASSLVLGGEKLFF.

This clone was detected a few times. CDR3 in amino acids: CASSLLAGDSEQYF. DNA for the CDR3: TGTGCCAGCAGTCTACTAGCGGGTGATTCCGAGCAGTACTTC. This chain uses TRBV6-5 with TRBJ2-7; 9 positions match TRBD2. From germline, CDR1 is MNHEY and CDR2 SVGAGI. The V gene end was trimmed by 5 bases and the J gene end by 6 bases; junction bases not matched to a gene: 8. This CDR3 contains 14 residues.

The chain employs TRBV5-1 and TRBJ2-5; 10 bases are shared with TRBD2. The germline V gene has CDR1 SGHRS and CDR2 YFSETQ. This CDR3 has 15 amino acids. The trim removed 0 bases at V and 3 bases at J, leaving 2 bases unmatched. The CDR3 bases are TGCGCCAGCAGCTTGGCCCTAGCGGGAGAAGAGACCCAGTACTTC. Translating gives CASSLALAGEETQYF.

This clone was seen a single time. The chain links TRBV7-8 to TRBJ2-7, with D uncertain. Trimming took 2 bases from V and 3 from J, leaving 11 bases between them. CDR3 length equals 14 residues. Looked up from germline, CDR1 is SGHVS and CDR2 is FQNEAQ. The CDR3 spells CASSLRRRSYEQYF. The DNA for the CDR3 is TGTGCCAGCAGCTTACGTCGACGGAGCTACGAGCAGTACTTC.

Written as DNA, the CDR3 is TGTGCCAGCAGTCCGACAGGGGACTATGGCTACACCTTC. Translating it yields CASSPTGDYGYTF. The chain has TRBV6-1 and TRBJ1-2; TRBD1 matches at 8 bases. Germline V gene sequence: CDR1 MNHNS, CDR2 SASEGT. CDR3 length: 13 residues. Trimming removed 5 bases from V and 3 bases from J; junction bases left unmatched: 2.

The chain combines TRBV6-5 with TRBJ2-7, with 7 bases lining up with TRBD1. With V trimmed by 2 bases and J by 4 bases, 2 bases remained unmatched. The germline CDR1 and CDR2 sequences are MNHEY and SVGAGI. CDR3 length equals 13 residues. The CDR3 region has the DNA TGTGCCAGCAGTTACGAGGGGGCTTACGAGCAGTACTTC. Translation: CASSYEGAYEQYF.

This sequence joins TRBV28 and TRBJ1-1; D might be TRBD1 (6 bases). This CDR3 spans 15 amino acids. V was cut by 3 bases and J by 3 bases, with 14 bases left in between. Germline CDR1 reads MDHEN; CDR2 reads SYDVKM. CDR3 loop: CASSLEMGAYTEAFF. CDR3 coding DNA: TGTGCCAGCAGTTTGGAGATGGGGGCCTACACTGAAGCTTTCTTT.

The V call is TRBV6-5, the J call TRBJ2-2, with D maybe TRBD2 (7 bases). Per the germline V gene, CDR1 is MNHEY and CDR2 is SVGAGI. The V end was cut by 6 bases, the J end by 4 bases, with 15 bases between. The CDR3 length is 15 residues. The CDR3 reads CASSRGGGVTGELFF. CDR3 sequence (DNA): TGTGCCAGCAGCCGAGGGGGGGGAGTCACCGGGGAGCTGTTTTTT.

The chain has TRBV4-2 and TRBJ1-6, with TRBD1 as a possible D gene (5 bases). This CDR3 region has 16 residues. Germline CDR1 LGHNA, CDR2 YNFKEQ. The V gene lost 1 base and the J gene lost 14 bases, with 21 bases spanning the gap. The CDR3 here is CASSQVWGGGRETLHF. The CDR3 nucleotides read TGTGCCAGCAGCCAAGTTTGGGGCGGCGGTCGTGAAACCCTCCACTTT.

The V call is TRBV10-3, the J call TRBJ2-2; unclear D gene. Germline V CDR1 and CDR2: ENHRY, SYGVKD. V gave up 0 bases and J gave up 5 bases, with 4 bases separating them. The CDR3 totals 13 residues. CDR3 nucleotide sequence: TGTGCCATCAGTGAGTCGCGGACCGGGGAGCTGTTTTTT. Translation gives CAISESRTGELFF.

The V call is TRBV20-1, the J call TRBJ1-2; D ambiguous. Trimming removed 7 bases from V and 7 bases from J, with 13 bases in between. Germline CDR1 is DFQATT and CDR2 is SNEGSKA (reference sequence). The CDR3 totals 11 residues. CDR3 region: CSGPSGGGYTF. The CDR3 DNA reads as TGCAGTGGCCCCAGTGGCGGTGGCTACACCTTC.

The chain joins TRBV28 to TRBJ1-5; TRBD1 aligns across 7 bases. Germline CDR1 is MDHEN and CDR2 is SYDVKM. V dropped 6 bases and J dropped 0; count of bases not matched to a gene: 11. This CDR3 comprises 17 residues. CDR3 sequence reads: CASSPGQFKYSNQPQHF. The DNA for the CDR3 is TGTGCCAGCAGCCCGGGACAGTTTAAATATAGCAATCAGCCCCAGCATTTT. Full variable domain (missing parts from reference TRBV28 and TRBJ1-5): DVKVTQSSRYLVKRTGEKVFLECVQDMDHENMFWYRQDPGLGLRLIYFSYDVKMKEKGDIPEGYSVSREKKERFSLILESASTNQTSMYLCASSPGQFKYSNQPQHFGDGTRLSIL.

This chain joins TRBV10-1 and TRBJ2-7; 9 nucleotides align to TRBD1. After removal of 10 bases from V and 5 bases from J, the junction contained 6 bases not matched to a gene. Germline loops: CDR1 WNHNN, CDR2 SYGVQD (reference sequence). There are 12 residues in the CDR3. CDR3 bases: TGCGCCATTACAGGGGGCTCGAACGAGCAGTACTTC. As protein: CAITGGSNEQYF.

The chain employs TRBV19 and TRBJ1-2; 9 bases map to TRBD1. Looked up from germline, CDR1 is LNHDA and CDR2 is SQIVND (reference sequence). This CDR3 has 16 amino acids. V lost 4 bases, J lost 7 bases, and 13 bases stayed unmatched. The CDR3 is CASSTRLDRGWFGYTF. In nucleotides, the CDR3 is TGTGCCAGTAGTACGAGGTTGGACAGGGGTTGGTTTGGCTACACCTTC.

Written as DNA, the CDR3 is TGTGCCATCAGTGATCGGCGGGAGGGCCCAGAGACCCAGTACTTC. As protein: CAISDRREGPETQYF. This chain connects TRBV10-3 to TRBJ2-5; 9 nucleotides agree with TRBD2. Trimming took 3 bases from V and 4 from J; bases not matched to a gene: 6. The CDR3 has 15 amino acids. Germline V gene lookup returns CDR1 ENHRY and CDR2 SYGVKD.

This chain joins TRBV7-2 and TRBJ2-1, with 11 nucleotides matching TRBD2. Germline CDR1 SGHTA, CDR2 FQGNSA. With 5 bases clipped from V and 4 bases from J, the junction kept 4 bases outside the gene matches. This CDR3 is built from 15 residues. CDR3 nucleotide sequence: TGTGCCAGCAGCAGTAGCGGGGGGGGTTACAATGAGCAGTTCTTC. It encodes CASSSSGGGYNEQFF.

The CDR3 DNA reads TGTGCCAGTAGTGCCGGGACAATTTACGAGCAGTACTTC. It yields the protein CASSAGTIYEQYF. The V call is TRBV19, the J call TRBJ2-7; the D gene is possibly TRBD1 (6 bases). The CDR3 runs to 13 residues. Between the trimmed V and J ends, which lost 5 bases and 4 bases, there was a span of 12 bases. Germline CDR1 is LNHDA and CDR2 is SQIVND (reference sequence).

The chain recombines TRBV10-3 with TRBJ1-4, with 11 bases lining up with TRBD1. V gave up 10 bases and J gave up 13 bases; unmatched junction bases: 8. Germline CDR1 reads ENHRY; CDR2 reads SYGVKD. CDR3 length: 12 amino acids. CDR3 bases: TGTGCCAGTTCCCGGGACAGGGGGATACTGTTTTTT. Its translation is CASSRDRGILFF.

This chain links TRBV25-1 with TRBJ1-2, with unresolved D. Trimming cost V 8 bases and J 4 bases, with 17 bases left between them. This CDR3 comprises 14 residues. The germline CDR1 and CDR2 sequences are MGHDK and SYGVNS. Here the CDR3 reads CASYYSGSTYGYTF. Written as DNA, the CDR3 is TGTGCCAGCTACTACTCCGGGTCTACCTATGGCTACACCTTC.